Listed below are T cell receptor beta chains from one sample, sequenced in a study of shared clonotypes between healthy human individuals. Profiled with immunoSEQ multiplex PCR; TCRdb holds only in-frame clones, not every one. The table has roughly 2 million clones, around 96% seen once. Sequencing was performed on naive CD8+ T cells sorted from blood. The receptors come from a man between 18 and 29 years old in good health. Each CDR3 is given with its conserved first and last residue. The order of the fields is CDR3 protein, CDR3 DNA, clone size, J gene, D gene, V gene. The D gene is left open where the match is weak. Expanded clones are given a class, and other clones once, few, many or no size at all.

CDR3aa: CASTPSFGLRSYEQYF
CDR3nt: TGTGCCAGCACCCCATCCTTTGGGCTCAGGTCCTACGAGCAGTACTTC
abundance: .
j_gene: TRBJ2-7
d_gene: .
v_gene: TRBV6-6

CDR3aa: CASSQDMGAEAFF
CDR3nt: TGTGCCAGCAGCCAAGACATGGGCGCTGAAGCTTTCTTT
abundance: once
j_gene: TRBJ1-1
d_gene: .
v_gene: TRBV7-6

CDR3aa: CASSPPLVAYEQYF
CDR3nt: TGTGCCAGCAGCCCACCTCTAGTAGCTTACGAGCAGTACTTC
abundance: .
j_gene: TRBJ2-7
d_gene: .
v_gene: TRBV7-9

CDR3aa: CASGSDGSSYNEQFF
CDR3nt: TGTGCCAGTGGGTCGGACGGGAGCTCCTACAATGAGCAGTTCTTC
abundance: .
j_gene: TRBJ2-1
d_gene: .
v_gene: TRBV7-2

CDR3aa: CASSVGFTEAFF
CDR3nt: TGTGCCAGCAGCGTAGGGTTCACTGAAGCTTTCTTT
abundance: .
j_gene: TRBJ1-1
d_gene: .
v_gene: TRBV9

CDR3aa: CASSSLRVHEQYF
CDR3nt: TGCGCCAGCAGCTCCCTCAGGGTCCACGAGCAGTACTTC
abundance: .
j_gene: TRBJ2-7
d_gene: .
v_gene: TRBV5-1

CDR3aa: CASSYEYGDTSYEQYF
CDR3nt: TGTGCCAGCAGTTACGAGTATGGGGATACTTCCTACGAGCAGTACTTC
abundance: .
j_gene: TRBJ2-7
d_gene: .
v_gene: TRBV6-5

CDR3aa: CSVGTVSYNEQFF
CDR3nt: TGCAGCGTTGGTACAGTATCCTACAATGAGCAGTTCTTC
abundance: .
j_gene: TRBJ2-1
d_gene: .
v_gene: TRBV29-1

CDR3aa: CASSLESGRTEAFF
CDR3nt: TGTGCCAGCAGTTTAGAGTCGGGGAGGACTGAAGCTTTCTTT
abundance: .
j_gene: TRBJ1-1
d_gene: .
v_gene: TRBV28

CDR3aa: CASSQRNEANSPLHF
CDR3nt: TGTGCCAGCAGTCAACGGAACGAGGCGAACTCACCCCTCCACTTT
abundance: .
j_gene: TRBJ1-6
d_gene: .
v_gene: TRBV6-6

CDR3aa: CASSEHGTQETQYF
CDR3nt: TGTGCCAGCAGCGAACACGGGACCCAAGAGACCCAGTACTTC
abundance: .
j_gene: TRBJ2-5
d_gene: .
v_gene: TRBV7-9

CDR3aa: CASSYSWDYGYTF
CDR3nt: TGTGCCAGCAGTTACTCATGGGACTATGGCTACACCTTC
abundance: .
j_gene: TRBJ1-2
d_gene: .
v_gene: TRBV6-5

CDR3aa: CASSSNAGGNQPQHF
CDR3nt: TGTGCCAGCAGTTCTAATGCGGGGGGCAATCAGCCCCAGCATTTT
abundance: .
j_gene: TRBJ1-5
d_gene: .
v_gene: TRBV27

CDR3aa: CASSPGGTLQETQYF
CDR3nt: TGTGCCAGCAGCCCCGGGGGGACACTACAAGAGACCCAGTACTTC
abundance: .
j_gene: TRBJ2-5
d_gene: .
v_gene: TRBV5-8

CDR3aa: CASSQERGNYEQYF
CDR3nt: TGTGCCAGCAGCCAAGAGCGGGGGAACTACGAGCAGTACTTC
abundance: once
j_gene: TRBJ2-7
d_gene: TRBD2
v_gene: TRBV4-2

CDR3aa: CSVEDPVRAGSTEAFF
CDR3nt: TGCAGCGTTGAAGATCCGGTAAGGGCGGGTAGCACTGAAGCTTTCTTT
abundance: .
j_gene: TRBJ1-1
d_gene: .
v_gene: TRBV29-1

CDR3aa: CASSLQDGTSYEQYF
CDR3nt: TGTGCCAGCAGCTTACAAGACGGGACCTCCTACGAGCAGTACTTC
abundance: .
j_gene: TRBJ2-7
d_gene: .
v_gene: TRBV5-8

CDR3aa: CASSIGQGRLNTEAFF
CDR3nt: TGTGCCAGTAGTATTGGACAGGGGCGGCTGAACACTGAAGCTTTCTTT
abundance: .
j_gene: TRBJ1-1
d_gene: TRBD1
v_gene: TRBV19

CDR3aa: CASSLAPSVETQYF
CDR3nt: TGTGCCAGCAGCTTGGCCCCGAGTGTTGAGACCCAGTACTTC
abundance: .
j_gene: TRBJ2-5
d_gene: .
v_gene: TRBV5-6

CDR3aa: CASSPFQGATDTQYF
CDR3nt: TGTGCCAGCAGCCCCTTCCAGGGGGCCACAGATACGCAGTATTTT
abundance: .
j_gene: TRBJ2-3
d_gene: TRBD1
v_gene: TRBV11-2

CDR3aa: CASRSMGLQETQYF
CDR3nt: TGTGCCAGCAGGTCGATGGGTTTACAAGAGACCCAGTACTTC
abundance: .
j_gene: TRBJ2-5
d_gene: .
v_gene: TRBV27

CDR3aa: CASSAQGSIYAAFF
CDR3nt: TGTGCCAGCAGTGCACAGGGCTCCATCTACGCGGCTTTCTTT
abundance: .
j_gene: TRBJ1-1
d_gene: .
v_gene: TRBV6-1

CDR3aa: CASSRVWGAGETQYF
CDR3nt: TGCGCCAGCAGCCGAGTGTGGGGGGCGGGGGAGACCCAGTACTTC
abundance: .
j_gene: TRBJ2-5
d_gene: .
v_gene: TRBV4-3

CDR3aa: CASGGLGGPYEQYF
CDR3nt: TGTGCCAGCGGTGGGTTGGGGGGACCCTACGAGCAGTACTTC
abundance: .
j_gene: TRBJ2-7
d_gene: .
v_gene: TRBV27

CDR3aa: CASSRSGTNTGELFF
CDR3nt: TGTGCCAGCAGCCGATCAGGTACCAACACCGGGGAGCTGTTTTTT
abundance: .
j_gene: TRBJ2-2
d_gene: .
v_gene: TRBV5-4

CDR3aa: CASSEFGEQYF
CDR3nt: TGTGCCAGCAGTGAATTTGGGGAGCAGTACTTC
abundance: .
j_gene: TRBJ2-7
d_gene: .
v_gene: TRBV6-1

CDR3aa: CASDLRLAGGETQYF
CDR3nt: TGTGCCAGCGACTTGCGGCTAGCGGGAGGTGAGACCCAGTACTTC
abundance: .
j_gene: TRBJ2-5
d_gene: TRBD2
v_gene: TRBV2

CDR3aa: CASTIEGGQGSSVSYEQYF
CDR3nt: TGTGCCAGCACCATAGAGGGGGGACAGGGCTCCTCGGTGTCCTACGAGCAGTACTTC
abundance: .
j_gene: TRBJ2-7
d_gene: TRBD1
v_gene: TRBV7-9

CDR3aa: CASSLGQGIQPQHF
CDR3nt: TGTGCCAGCAGTTTGGGACAGGGAATTCAGCCCCAGCATTTT
abundance: .
j_gene: TRBJ1-5
d_gene: TRBD1
v_gene: TRBV27

CDR3aa: CASSSDSSGYNEQFF
CDR3nt: TGCGCCAGCAGCTCTGACTCTAGCGGATACAATGAGCAGTTCTTC
abundance: few
j_gene: TRBJ2-1
d_gene: TRBD2
v_gene: TRBV4-1

CDR3aa: CASSFLSTDTQYF
CDR3nt: TGTGCCAGCAGTTTCCTTTCCACAGATACGCAGTATTTT
abundance: .
j_gene: TRBJ2-3
d_gene: .
v_gene: TRBV27

CDR3aa: CASSPGGKLGGDTGELFF
CDR3nt: TGTGCCAGCAGCCCCGGGGGGAAACTTGGAGGGGACACCGGGGAGCTGTTTTTT
abundance: .
j_gene: TRBJ2-2
d_gene: TRBD2
v_gene: TRBV7-9

CDR3aa: CASSSLPEQEVYEQYF
CDR3nt: TGTGCCAGCAGTTCTCTACCGGAACAGGAAGTCTACGAGCAGTACTTC
abundance: .
j_gene: TRBJ2-7
d_gene: .
v_gene: TRBV6-6

CDR3aa: CASSSNDLDSPSSYEQYF
CDR3nt: TGCGCCAGCAGCTCCAATGATTTAGACAGTCCAAGCTCCTACGAGCAGTACTTC
abundance: .
j_gene: TRBJ2-7
d_gene: .
v_gene: TRBV5-1

CDR3aa: CASSSDSSYEQYF
CDR3nt: TGCGCCAGCAGCTCGGACAGCTCCTACGAGCAGTACTTC
abundance: few
j_gene: TRBJ2-7
d_gene: .
v_gene: TRBV5-1

CDR3aa: CASSLDEQGYYEQYF
CDR3nt: TGTGCCAGCAGCTTGGATGAACAGGGCTACTACGAGCAGTACTTC
abundance: .
j_gene: TRBJ2-7
d_gene: .
v_gene: TRBV5-4

CDR3aa: CASSIGTSLNEQFF
CDR3nt: TGTGCCAGCAGTATCGGGACTAGCCTTAATGAGCAGTTCTTC
abundance: .
j_gene: TRBJ2-1
d_gene: TRBD2
v_gene: TRBV2

CDR3aa: CASSTGHSYEQYF
CDR3nt: TGTGCCAGTAGTACCGGACACTCCTACGAGCAGTACTTC
abundance: .
j_gene: TRBJ2-7
d_gene: .
v_gene: TRBV19

CDR3aa: CASSLILGGTYNEQFF
CDR3nt: TGCGCCAGCAGCTTGATATTGGGGGGAACCTACAATGAGCAGTTCTTC
abundance: .
j_gene: TRBJ2-1
d_gene: .
v_gene: TRBV5-1

CDR3aa: CASSPSGGARETQYF
CDR3nt: TGTGCCAGCAGCCCAAGCGGGGGGGCCAGGGAGACCCAGTACTTC
abundance: .
j_gene: TRBJ2-5
d_gene: TRBD2
v_gene: TRBV6-5

CDR3aa: CASDGNYGYTF
CDR3nt: TGTGCCTCGGACGGGAACTATGGCTACACCTTC
abundance: once
j_gene: TRBJ1-2
d_gene: .
v_gene: TRBV30

CDR3aa: CASSLYRQGVKTSNQPQHF
CDR3nt: TGTGCCAGCAGCTTATATCGACAGGGAGTGAAGACTAGCAATCAGCCCCAGCATTTT
abundance: .
j_gene: TRBJ1-5
d_gene: TRBD1
v_gene: TRBV5-4